Listed below are T cell receptor beta chains from one sample, sequenced in a study of cytomegalovirus exposure and HLA in healthy donors. The method was immunoSEQ multiplex PCR; TCRdb's version includes in-frame clones alone and lacks a portion of them. The profile covers approximately 110,000 clones, with about four fifths appearing a single time and approximately 2% taken by the ten largest. The specimen was PBMCs. The origin of the receptors is a man under 40 in good health and CMV-seronegative. CDR3s include the opening cysteine and the closing phenylalanine or tryptophan. A D gene is named only where the DNA matches it firmly. For some rows the clone size is stated as once, few or many, or as a class when expanded; others skip it.

V: TRBV18; J: TRBJ1-4; size: .; D: TRBD1; length: 16; CDR3: CASSPPATGGVEKLFF; DNA: TGTGCCAGCTCACCACCGGCCACAGGGGGTGTAGAGAAACTGTTTTTT
V: TRBV6-5; J: TRBJ2-2; size: once; D: .; length: 16; CDR3: CASSYSWQGRAGELFF; DNA: TGTGCCAGCAGTTACTCTTGGCAGGGTCGGGCCGGGGAGCTGTTTTTT
V: TRBV28; J: TRBJ1-4; size: once; D: TRBD1; length: 14; CDR3: CASSRDRINEKLFF; DNA: TGTGCCAGCAGTAGGGACAGGATTAATGAAAAACTGTTTTTT
V: TRBV30; J: TRBJ1-6; size: .; D: .; length: 12; CDR3: CAWRPGPSPLHF; DNA: TGTGCCTGGAGACCCGGTCCTTCACCCCTCCACTTT
V: TRBV10-3; J: TRBJ1-5; size: .; D: TRBD1; length: 15; CDR3: CAISPGQGSNQPQHF; DNA: TGTGCCATCAGTCCGGGACAGGGTAGCAATCAGCCCCAGCATTTT
V: TRBV5-6; J: TRBJ2-7; size: .; D: .; length: 15; CDR3: CASSLDPRDSYEQYF; DNA: TGTGCCAGCAGCTTGGACCCCAGGGACTCCTACGAGCAGTACTTC
V: TRBV30; J: TRBJ1-2; size: .; D: .; length: 14; CDR3: CAWTPPGLYYGYTF; DNA: TGTGCCTGGACCCCCCCCGGACTGTACTATGGCTACACCTTC
V: TRBV9; J: TRBJ2-2; size: once; D: .; length: 16; CDR3: CASSVGRGPNTGELFF; DNA: TGTGCCAGCAGCGTAGGGCGGGGGCCGAACACCGGGGAGCTGTTTTTT
V: TRBV6-1; J: TRBJ2-1; size: .; D: TRBD2; length: 14; CDR3: CASPGGGSYNEQFF; DNA: TGTGCCAGCCCCGGGGGGGGCTCCTACAATGAGCAGTTCTTC
V: TRBV10-3; J: TRBJ1-6; size: .; D: TRBD1; length: 15; CDR3: CAISSGTGYNSPLHF; DNA: TGTGCCATCTCCTCCGGGACAGGCTATAATTCACCCCTCCACTTT
V: TRBV19; J: TRBJ1-5; size: few; D: .; length: 14; CDR3: CASSPSYSNQPQHF; DNA: TGTGCCAGTAGTCCCAGTTATAGCAATCAGCCCCAGCATTTT
V: TRBV5-1; J: TRBJ1-4; size: few; D: .; length: 14; CDR3: CASSYREGNEKLFF; DNA: TGCGCCAGCAGCTACAGGGAGGGAAATGAAAAACTGTTTTTT
V: TRBV15; J: TRBJ2-1; size: .; D: TRBD1; length: 15; CDR3: CATSTPGQGYNEQFF; DNA: TGTGCCACCAGCACCCCGGGACAGGGTTACAATGAGCAGTTCTTC
V: TRBV4-3; J: TRBJ1-3; size: few; D: TRBD1; length: 15; CDR3: CASSQGTGGVNTIYF; DNA: TGCGCCAGCAGCCAAGGGACAGGGGGCGTAAACACCATATATTTT
V: TRBV13; J: TRBJ2-5; size: .; D: .; length: 14; CDR3: CASSRTISGETQYF; DNA: TGTGCCAGCAGCCGAACGATCAGTGGAGAGACCCAGTACTTC
V: TRBV7-9; J: TRBJ1-5; size: .; D: TRBD1; length: 14; CDR3: CASSSDRMNQPQHF; DNA: TGTGCCAGCAGCTCGGACAGGATGAATCAGCCCCAGCATTTT
V: TRBV7-6; J: TRBJ2-7; size: .; D: TRBD2; length: 14; CDR3: CASSLAALAGEQYF; DNA: TGTGCCAGCAGCTTAGCGGCCCTAGCGGGTGAGCAGTACTTC
V: TRBV5-1; J: TRBJ2-7; size: .; D: TRBD1; length: 15; CDR3: CASRLGQGVAHEQYF; DNA: TGCGCCAGCAGGCTTGGGCAGGGGGTCGCCCACGAGCAGTACTTC
V: TRBV7-2; J: TRBJ1-5; size: .; D: TRBD1; length: 15; CDR3: CASSRTGEGNQPQHF; DNA: TGTGCCAGCAGCCGGACAGGGGAGGGCAATCAGCCCCAGCATTTT
V: TRBV9; J: TRBJ2-5; size: .; D: .; length: 16; CDR3: CASSVSPNPSRETQYF; DNA: TGTGCCAGCAGCGTAAGCCCTAACCCGTCCCGAGAGACCCAGTACTTC
V: TRBV7-9; J: TRBJ1-6; size: .; D: TRBD1; length: 14; CDR3: CASTQGDGNSPLHF; DNA: TGTGCCAGCACCCAGGGGGATGGTAATTCACCCCTCCACTTT
V: TRBV6-5; J: TRBJ2-7; size: .; D: TRBD1; length: 15; CDR3: CASSVGTEAAYEQYF; DNA: TGTGCCAGCAGTGTAGGGACAGAAGCAGCCTACGAGCAGTACTTC
V: TRBV7-2; J: TRBJ2-5; size: .; D: TRBD1; length: 16; CDR3: CASSLRDREREETQYF; DNA: TGTGCCAGCAGCCTCCGGGACAGGGAGCGCGAAGAGACCCAGTACTTC
V: TRBV5-4; J: TRBJ2-4; size: .; D: .; length: 13; CDR3: CASSLVQGNIQYF; DNA: TGTGCCAGCAGCTTAGTACAGGGAAACATTCAGTACTTC
V: TRBV2; J: TRBJ1-3; size: .; D: .; length: 14; CDR3: CASSDLTGGNTIYF; DNA: TGTGCCAGCAGTGATTTAACCGGGGGAAACACCATATATTTT
V: TRBV5-5; J: TRBJ1-1; size: .; D: TRBD1; length: 14; CDR3: CASSRRDRNTEAFF; DNA: TGTGCCAGCAGTCGCCGGGACAGGAACACTGAAGCTTTCTTT
V: TRBV29-1; J: TRBJ2-7; size: .; D: .; length: 11; CDR3: CSVRPGDEQYF; DNA: TGCAGCGTCCGTCCCGGGGACGAGCAGTACTTC
V: TRBV4-2; J: TRBJ2-5; size: .; D: TRBD1; length: 16; CDR3: CASSPLQGDFQETQYF; DNA: TGTGCCAGCAGCCCTCTTCAGGGGGATTTCCAAGAGACCCAGTACTTC
V: TRBV27; J: TRBJ1-6; size: .; D: TRBD1; length: 15; CDR3: CASTPLGTGNSPLHF; DNA: TGTGCCAGCACCCCCCTCGGGACAGGCAATTCACCCCTCCACTTT
V: TRBV21-1; J: TRBJ2-1; size: .; D: .; length: 15; CDR3: CALPGGGLTYNEQFF; DNA: TGTGCCCTTCCAGGCGGGGGACTCACCTACAATGAGCAGTTCTTC
V: TRBV4-2; J: TRBJ2-3; size: .; D: .; length: 15; CDR3: CASSPTRDSADTQYF; DNA: TGTGCCAGCAGCCCCACTCGGGATTCCGCAGATACGCAGTATTTT
V: TRBV5-1; J: TRBJ1-2; size: few; D: .; length: 14; CDR3: CASSLRQEVGGYTF; DNA: TGCGCCAGCAGCTTGCGACAGGAGGTGGGTGGCTACACCTTC
V: TRBV18; J: TRBJ1-4; size: once; D: TRBD1; length: 14; CDR3: CASSRGQGGEKLFF; DNA: TGTGCCAGCTCCCGTGGACAGGGAGGGGAAAAACTGTTTTTT
V: TRBV9; J: TRBJ1-3; size: .; D: TRBD1; length: 15; CDR3: CASSTLGQAGNTIYF; DNA: TGTGCCAGCAGTACATTGGGACAGGCAGGAAACACCATATATTTT
V: TRBV6-5; J: TRBJ2-7; size: .; D: .; length: 14; CDR3: CASREQRFSYEQYF; DNA: TGTGCCAGCAGGGAACAGAGATTCTCCTACGAGCAGTACTTC
V: TRBV4-1; J: TRBJ1-4; size: once; D: TRBD1; length: 16; CDR3: CASSQVGQDKTKKLFF; DNA: TGCGCCAGTAGCCAAGTTGGACAGGATAAAACCAAAAAACTGTTTTTT
V: TRBV7-3; J: TRBJ2-3; size: .; D: .; length: 13; CDR3: CASSSTVTDTQYF; DNA: TGTGCCAGCAGCTCGACAGTCACAGATACGCAGTATTTT
V: TRBV18; J: TRBJ1-1; size: .; D: TRBD1; length: 16; CDR3: CASSPEQGAGYTEAFF; DNA: TGTGCCAGCTCGCCTGAACAGGGGGCTGGATACACTGAAGCTTTCTTT
V: TRBV7-8; J: TRBJ2-2; size: .; D: TRBD1; length: 15; CDR3: CASSSRDRHLGELFF; DNA: TGTGCCAGCAGCTCCAGGGACAGACATCTCGGGGAGCTGTTTTTT